The following is a T cell receptor (beta chain) sequence with its context. The antigen remains unidentified. Using immunoSEQ multiplex PCR, the repertoire was profiled, and TCRdb retains in-frame clones only, with some absent. The sample shows 400,000 or so clones, around 96% of them seen only once. The entry originates in a study of shared clonotypes between healthy human individuals. Findings and limits, study-wide: Several donors showed sharing of approximately 5% of naive CD4 clonotypes. Represented genetic and exposure-history diversity was restricted by having few donors.

Together with CD45RO+ cells, CCR7-negative CD45RA+ TemRA cells were included in CD8 memory. This receptor was identified in a man aged 25-45 years in good health. Input material: memory CD8+ T cells sorted from blood. Subset noted: CD45RO+ cells pooled with CCR7-negative TemRA cells.

The CDR3 is CASSIREGYEQYF. CDR3 in DNA: TGCGCCAGCTCGATCCGGGAGGGCTACGAGCAGTACTTC. The chain recombines TRBV10-2 with TRBJ2-7; 8 nucleotides line up with TRBD2. With 8 bases clipped from V and 3 bases from J, the junction kept 6 bases outside the gene matches. The germline V gene has CDR1 WSHSY and CDR2 SAAADI. CDR3 length equals 13 residues.